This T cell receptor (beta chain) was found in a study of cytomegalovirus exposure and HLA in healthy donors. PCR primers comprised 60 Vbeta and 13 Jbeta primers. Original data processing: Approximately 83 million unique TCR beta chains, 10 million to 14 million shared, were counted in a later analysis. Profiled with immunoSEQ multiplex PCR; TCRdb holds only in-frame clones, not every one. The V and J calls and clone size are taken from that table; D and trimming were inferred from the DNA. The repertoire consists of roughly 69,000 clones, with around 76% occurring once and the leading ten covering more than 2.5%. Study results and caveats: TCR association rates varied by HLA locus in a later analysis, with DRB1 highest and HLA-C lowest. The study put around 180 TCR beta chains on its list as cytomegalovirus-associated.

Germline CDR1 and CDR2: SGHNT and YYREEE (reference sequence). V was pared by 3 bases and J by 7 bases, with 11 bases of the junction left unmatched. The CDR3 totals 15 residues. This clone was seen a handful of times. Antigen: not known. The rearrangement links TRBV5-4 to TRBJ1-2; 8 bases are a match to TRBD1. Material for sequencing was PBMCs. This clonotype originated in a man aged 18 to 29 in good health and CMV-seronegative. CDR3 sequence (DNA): TGTGCCAGCAGCTCTACAGGGGGAGAGATCGGTGGCTACACCTTC. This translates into CASSSTGGEIGGYTF.